Each of the 2 T cell receptor beta chains below was sequenced from the same sample in a study of CD8 T cells in Susac syndrome. It was with random hexamers that roughly 0.45 to 1 ug RNA was reverse transcribed. MiXCR, run by TCRdb on the immunoSEQ multiplex PCR reads, gives a single entry per CDR3 protein. The data show 50,000 to 60,000 distinct CDR3 sequences, just over 90% seen once. Source material: CD8+ T cells from PBMCs. These TCRs come from a human donor in good health.

The chain has TRBV24-1 and TRBJ1-2; no clear D. Germline V lookup: CDR1 KGHDR, CDR2 SFDVKD. With 5 bases removed from V and 6 bases from J, the gap between germline ends came to 18 bases. This CDR3 comprises 15 residues. CDR3 residues: CATSGLEEQQDGYTF. In DNA form, the CDR3 reads TGTGCCACCAGTGGCCTGGAGGAACAGCAGGATGGCTACACCTTC.

CDR3 sequence reads: CASSLVGGGAEQYF. The CDR3 bases are TGTGCCAGCAGCTTGGTTGGAGGGGGCGCCGAGCAGTACTTC. The V call is TRBV5-4, the J call TRBJ2-7, with a weak D call TRBD1 (7 bases). Germline CDR1 SGHNT, CDR2 YYREEE (reference sequence). The CDR3 is made up of 14 amino acids. Trimming left V 0 bases short and J 6 bases short, with 13 bases between.